This T cell receptor beta chain comes out of a study of blood T cell repertoires in COVID-19. This clone was recorded once. This table comes from immunoSEQ multiplex PCR, and its TCRdb copy is limited to in-frame clones, with some not included. The sample contains approximately 11,000 clones, over 75% of which appear only once. This CDR3 has 13 residues. Germline V gene data show CDR1 as MDHEN and CDR2 as SYDVKM. Trimming took 7 bases from V and 2 from J; bases not matched to a gene: 4. This receptor was taken from a human donor in a cohort sampled during active COVID-19. Sample: peripheral blood. The chain employs TRBV28 and TRBJ2-7, with 8 bases aligning to TRBD1. The CDR3 region is CASTKDRAYEQYF. The CDR3 nucleotides are TGTGCCAGCACAAAGGACAGGGCCTACGAGCAGTACTTC. The entire variable domain, with the rest obtained from reference TRBV28 and TRBJ2-7, is as follows: DVKVTQSSRYLVKRTGEKVFLECVQDMDHENMFWYRQDPGLGLRLIYFSYDVKMKEKGDIPEGYSVSREKKERFSLILESASTNQTSMYLCASTKDRAYEQYFGPGTRLTVT.